This T cell receptor beta chain was found in a study of blood T cell dynamics during melanoma immunotherapy (dated by TCRdb to the early 2020s). At the level of the whole study: Patients with metastatic melanoma were treated with first-line pembrolizumab or nivolumab plus ipilimumab as standard of care in the United Kingdom. The training cohort consisted of consecutive patients, while an additional independent group of patients from the same centre was pooled to form an external validation set. To identify early correlates of response, the study profiled peripheral T cell receptor repertoires in patients with metastatic melanoma before and after one cycle of checkpoint inhibitor therapy.

Sample time point, as interpreted from the label and publication: pre-treatment baseline. Blood was sampled before treatment (T0) and at week 3 (W3), after the first cycle of checkpoint blockade. Except for two patients with rapid clinical progression, response was assessed 12 weeks after the first infusion by RECIST 1.1; disease control meant complete response, partial response or stable disease. Any patient who had received prior systemic cancer treatment, was on concomitant immunosuppressant therapy or had synchronous other active malignancies was excluded. To track both circulating cells and T cell turnover, TCR beta was sequenced from bulk PBMC as well as from plasma cell-free DNA. Lymphoprep and SepMate tubes were used to isolate PBMC from blood, and red cell lysis was then performed. QIAamp DNA Blood Mini kits were used to extract DNA from PBMC and from sorted T cell subsets. Study-wide findings and limitations: A bifurcated reorganization of the PBMC repertoire at W3, with increased clonality or increased diversity, was observed in patients who later achieved disease control, unlike in progressors. The relatively small sample size was acknowledged as a potential limitation on generalization of the results. The study was unable to establish whether the T cell clones driving the repertoire changes were melanoma-specific or instead reflected general immune activation.

V loses 8 bases, J loses 9 bases, and the germline ends lie 11 bases apart. Per the germline V gene, MDHEN is the CDR1 and SYDVKM is the CDR2. Reading from cysteine to phenylalanine, the CDR3 counts 11 amino acids. The DNA shown is the 33-base CDR3, in frame from base 1. For every bulk PBMC sample, a fixed 350 ng of DNA was loaded. TCR beta CDR3 sequences were amplified from genomic DNA using the immunoSEQ TCRb Assay kit according to manufacturer instructions. The KAPA Library Quantification Kit for Illumina platforms was used to quantify pooled libraries by qPCR. Sequencing of the pooled libraries was done on an Illumina NextSeq 500, with clustering at roughly 0.6-1.1 pM. On the authors' methods: The TCR data were analyzed using immunoSEQ ANALYZER and the R LymphoSeq package. A rearrangement efficiency score was calculated as productive divided by the sum of productive and non-productive CDR3 sequences. Clonality was measured with the Gini coefficient and diversity with the Renyi index at alpha=1, and both measures were compared pairwise between timepoints within each patient. Clonal relatedness, based on an edit distance of 3, and repertoire similarity, based on the Bhattacharyya coefficient, were both computed in LymphoSeq. Linear discriminant analysis on week-3 changes in clonality and diversity was built with the R MASS and caret packages to classify response. The table was pulled from immuneACCESS by TCRdb, which kept in-frame rearrangements only. Such tables lose some clones; where checked, under half of the loss comes from unresolved V genes, and the rest has no known cause. V and J calls and clone size are copied from that table; D and trimming were computed from the DNA. This sample is represented by about 10,000 clones; approximately 85% of them were singletons. 14% of the sample belongs to the ten largest clones.

A remark on this clone: The antigen it recognizes is unknown. The record has no base qualities; no much larger clone is one base away.

In this chain, TRBV28 is recombined with TRBJ1-5; the D gene identity is not certain. This clonotype was sampled from a human donor with melanoma. The sample here was blood, taken from a patient treated with checkpoint blockade. The DNA sequence is as follows: TGTGCCAGCTCAAATACCTGGCCCCAGCATTTT. Translation gives CASSNTWPQHF.